Presented here are 13 T cell receptor beta chains from one specimen sequenced in a study of beta chain features in type 1 diabetes. Study observations and caveats: Among all four CD4+ subsets, Type 1 diabetes patients had TCRB CDR3s that were moderately but significantly shorter.

TCRB transcripts that were expressed got sequenced, as all of the isolated RNA had been reverse transcribed. Some clones are missing from TCRdb's copy, which holds only in-frame ones; the method was immunoSEQ multiplex PCR. The sample contains around 340,000 clones, 9.3% of which appear only once. Which antigens these TCRs recognize remains unknown. Sequenced material: central memory CD4+ T cells from blood. The receptors here all came from a man between 25 and 39 years old with type 1 diabetes.

This clone was seen ten or more times. The chain carries TRBV2 and TRBJ1-1; D is undetermined. The CDR3 runs to 13 residues. Germline V gene data show CDR1 as SNHLY and CDR2 as FYNNEI. V was trimmed by 0 bases and J by 8 bases, leaving 10 bases between them. This chain's CDR3 is CASSEAPRGEAFF. CDR3 bases: TGTGCCAGCAGTGAAGCTCCCCGTGGGGAAGCTTTCTTT.

This clone has only a few counts. The chain carries TRBV2 and TRBJ1-1; no clear D gene. Trimming left V 2 bases short and J 8 bases short, with 12 bases between. The CDR3 length is 13 residues. Germline CDR1 is SNHLY and CDR2 is FYNNEI. CDR3 sequence reads: CASSEIRGVEAFF. The DNA of the CDR3 is TGTGCCAGCAGTGAAATAAGAGGAGTAGAAGCTTTCTTT.

This rearrangement joins TRBV28 to TRBJ1-2, with 7 nucleotides matching TRBD1. The CDR3 is 13 amino acids. V shed 5 bases, J shed 8 bases, and the junction held 8 bases outside the gene matches. Germline V gene data show CDR1 as MDHEN and CDR2 as SYDVKM. CDR3 sequence: CASSQQGIRGYTF. The CDR3, as DNA: TGTGCCAGCAGTCAACAGGGGATTAGAGGCTACACCTTC.

This clone was observed a handful of times. The chain carries TRBV6-6 and TRBJ2-5; the D gene is possibly TRBD1 (6 bases). The CDR3 runs to 14 residues. Trimming took off 5 bases at V and 2 bases at J, with 12 bases between the two ends. Per the germline V gene, CDR1 is MNHNY and CDR2 is SVGAGI (reference sequence). This CDR3 is CASSGLQGQETQYF. CDR3 in DNA: TGTGCCAGCAGTGGTTTACAGGGTCAAGAGACCCAGTACTTC.

The sample holds many counts of this clone. The J gene is TRBJ2-1, the V gene TRBV7-2, with 9 bases identical to TRBD2. Germline V gene lookup returns CDR1 SGHTA and CDR2 FQGNSA. V lost 1 base, J lost 10 bases, and 11 bases stayed unmatched. This CDR3 has 16 residues. In DNA, the CDR3 is TGTGCCAGCAGCTTAGGGGCTAGCGGGGTGGGGTACGAGCAGTTCTTC. Translating gives CASSLGASGVGYEQFF.

The chain links TRBV6-1 to TRBJ2-5; tentatively, D is TRBD1 or TRBD2 (5 bases each). The CDR3 contains 10 residues. V lost 8 bases and J lost 5, with 6 bases in between. Germline CDR1 reads MNHNS; CDR2 reads SASEGT. Written as DNA, the CDR3 is TGTGCCAGCCGGGACGAGACCCAGTACTTC. This gives the protein CASRDETQYF.

This clone was counted a few times. The rearrangement uses TRBV5-6 and TRBJ2-1, with TRBD1 identical over 7 bases. The CDR3 length is 15 residues. V lost 6 bases to trimming and J lost 9 bases; unmatched junction nucleotides: 15. The germline V gene encodes CDR1 SGHDT and CDR2 YYEEEE. The CDR3: CASTLAAGGLGEQFF. CDR3 in DNA: TGTGCCAGCACACTCGCGGCAGGGGGTCTCGGTGAGCAGTTCTTC.

V and J are TRBV11-2 and TRBJ2-5; D is uncertain. From germline, CDR1 is SGHAT and CDR2 FQNNGV. Trimming stripped 1 base from V and 5 bases from J, with 11 bases between. This CDR3 is 14 amino acids long. The CDR3 sequence is CASSLVPFGETQYF. The CDR3 DNA follows: TGTGCCAGCAGCTTAGTGCCTTTTGGCGAGACCCAGTACTTC.

A few counts support this clone. The chain couples TRBV20-1 to TRBJ1-2, with D tentatively TRBD1 (6 bases). This CDR3 spans 11 amino acids. Germline loops: CDR1 DFQATT, CDR2 SNEGSKA (reference sequence). V was cut by 8 bases and J by 3 bases, with 10 bases left in between. CDR3 residues: CSYRDDYGYTF. In DNA form, the CDR3 reads TGCAGTTACAGGGATGACTATGGCTACACCTTC.

About this clone itself: Other DNA sequences in this sample translate to the same CDR3. V gene TRBV2 combines with J gene TRBJ1-1, with D possibly TRBD1 on 6 matching bases. The CDR3 covers 13 residues. V lost 7 bases and J 2 bases, leaving 11 bases between the germline ends. Germline values: CDR1 SNHLY, CDR2 FYNNEI. Written as DNA, the CDR3 is TGTGCCAGCAAACGGGACACCAACACTGAAGCTTTCTTT. Encoded protein: CASKRDTNTEAFF.

The chain combines TRBV11-2 with TRBJ2-5, with TRBD1 matching 9 bases. CDR3 length: 15 residues. V shed 0 bases, J shed 5 bases, and the junction held 4 bases outside the gene matches. Germline CDR1 is SGHAT and CDR2 is FQNNGV. CDR3 amino acids: CASSLDTGGWETQYF. The CDR3 region has the DNA TGTGCCAGCAGCTTAGATACAGGGGGCTGGGAGACCCAGTACTTC.

This clone was counted a few times. The J gene is TRBJ2-5, the V gene TRBV7-8, with D possibly being TRBD2 (6 bases). The V end lost 0 bases, the J end lost 2 bases, and 13 bases lay between the germline ends. Germline V gene data show CDR1 as SGHVS and CDR2 as FQNEAQ. The length of the CDR3 is 16 residues. CDR3 in amino acids: CASSLAGGNLQETQYF. In DNA, the CDR3 is TGTGCCAGCAGCTTAGCGGGGGGAAACCTTCAAGAGACCCAGTACTTC.

The chain couples TRBV6-5 to TRBJ2-5, with a tentative D call TRBD2 (6 bases). Trimming stripped 2 bases from V and 5 bases from J, with 15 bases between. The CDR3 spans 15 residues. Germline loops: CDR1 MNHEY, CDR2 SVGAGI. The CDR3 coding sequence is TGTGCCAGCAGTTACGGACGCGGCGGAGGGGAGACCCAGTACTTC. This sequence encodes CASSYGRGGGETQYF.